The rows below give T cell receptor beta chains drawn from one sample of a study of early T cells in non-severe SARS-CoV-2 infection. TCRdb used MiXCR to reprocess the 5' RACE reads, holding one entry per CDR3 protein. The sample has about 35,000 distinct CDR3 sequences, around 5.4% seen once. The sample here was whole blood, taken at baseline. All receptors come from an adult who was a healthcare worker with PCR-confirmed SARS-CoV-2 infection or an uninfected control (not recorded which). Each CDR3 is given with its conserved first and last residue. A D gene is named only where the DNA matches it firmly. Where a row states a size, it is once, few, many or the class of an expanded clone; other rows omit it.

j_call,d_call,cdr3_length,v_call,clone_size,cdr3_nt,cdr3_aa
TRBJ1-1,-,13,TRBV20-1,medium-sized,TGCAGTGCTAGGGGCCAAGGGGACACTGAAGCTTTCTTT,CSARGQGDTEAFF
TRBJ1-1,TRBD1,16,TRBV3-1,many,TGTGCCAGCAGCGCGACAACCGGGACAGCGGTCACTGAAGCTTTCTTT,CASSATTGTAVTEAFF
TRBJ2-1,TRBD2,14,TRBV29-1,many,TGCAGCGTAGGACTAGCGGGTAATTACAATGAGCAGTTCTTC,CSVGLAGNYNEQFF
TRBJ2-3,TRBD2,17,TRBV18,many,TGTGCCAGCTCCCCCGGGACTAGCGGGGCTAGCACAGATACGCAGTATTTT,CASSPGTSGASTDTQYF
TRBJ1-4,-,15,TRBV5-1,-,TGCGCCAGGAGTAAAGAGTCGATTGCTAATGAAAAACTGTTTTTT,CARSKESIANEKLFF
TRBJ1-5,-,17,TRBV6-2/TRBV6-3,many,TGTGCCAGCAGTTACTCGCGATCGAACAGAGACAATCAGCCCCAGCATTTT,CASSYSRSNRDNQPQHF
TRBJ1-1,-,17,TRBV6-6,many,TGTGCCAGCAGTTCCACTGGGGCTTGGGCTCCGAACACTGAAGCTTTCTTT,CASSSTGAWAPNTEAFF
TRBJ1-1,TRBD1,12,TRBV30,many,TGTGCCCGGGACAGGGCGAACACTGAAGCTTTCTTT,CARDRANTEAFF
TRBJ2-5,-,11,TRBV20-1,many,TGCAGTGCTTCTAGTGACGAGACCCAGTACTTC,CSASSDETQYF
TRBJ2-7,TRBD2,16,TRBV5-1,-,TGCGCCAGCAGCTTGGAGGCGGGGGTCCGATCCTGCGAGCAGTACTTC,CASSLEAGVRSCEQYF
TRBJ1-5,-,14,TRBV24-1,many,TGTGCCACCAGTGATTTGAGTGCGAATCAGCCCCAGCATTTT,CATSDLSANQPQHF
TRBJ2-7,TRBD2,15,TRBV20-1,few,TGCAGTGCTAGAGATCAGACTAGCGGGACGATGGGGCAGTACTTC,CSARDQTSGTMGQYF
TRBJ1-5,-,13,TRBV12-5,many,TGTGCTAGTGGCCGAAGGGGAGGACAGCCCCAGCATTTT,CASGRRGGQPQHF
TRBJ1-6,-,15,TRBV6-5,many,TGTGCCAGCAGTTACGACCTTTTTGGGGGTTCACCCCTCCACTTT,CASSYDLFGGSPLHF
TRBJ2-2,TRBD1,15,TRBV5-1,many,TGCGCCAGCAGCTGGGACAGGCCTGACCTCGGGGAGCTGTTTTTT,CASSWDRPDLGELFF
TRBJ1-4,-,13,TRBV3-1,few,TGTGCCAGCAGCCAATTCCCTAATGAAAAACTGTTTTTT,CASSQFPNEKLFF
TRBJ2-1,-,15,TRBV23-1,many,TGCGCCAGCAGTCAATCGAAACAAATTTACAATGAGCAGTTCTTC,CASSQSKQIYNEQFF
TRBJ2-5,TRBD2,14,TRBV20-1,many,TGCAGTACCCTGAACCGGGGGGGGAGTGAGACCCAGTACTTC,CSTLNRGGSETQYF
TRBJ2-5,-,11,TRBV18,many,TGTGACAGCTCCCCTCAAGAGACCCAGTACTTC,CDSSPQETQYF
TRBJ2-7,-,17,TRBV6-5,-,TGTGCCAGCAGTTATCGACCCGGTAGCGGTAGCTCCTACGAGCAGTACTTC,CASSYRPGSGSSYEQYF
TRBJ1-1,-,16,TRBV7-2,-,TGTGCCAGCAGCCGATCAGGCGGGATTCTAGGCACTGAAGCTTTCTTT,CASSRSGGILGTEAFF
TRBJ2-3,-,10,TRBV20-1,many,TGCAGTGTCCCAGGGGGGACGCAGTATTTT,CSVPGGTQYF
TRBJ2-7,-,13,TRBV20-1,-,TGCAGTGCCCAGACAGGGAGGGTCTACGAGCAGTACTTC,CSAQTGRVYEQYF
TRBJ2-5,-,14,TRBV6-5,many,TGTGCCAGCAGTCCGCGGGACTACCAAGAGACCCAGTACTTC,CASSPRDYQETQYF
TRBJ1-6,-,12,TRBV12-3/TRBV12-4,many,TGTGCCAGCGGCCGAAGTGGGGAGACACTCCACTTT,CASGRSGETLHF
TRBJ2-7,-,15,TRBV5-1,many,TGCGCCAGCAGCTTGGAATCCTGGGGGTCGGACGAGCAGTACTTC,CASSLESWGSDEQYF
TRBJ2-1,TRBD2,15,TRBV12-3/TRBV12-4,many,TGTGCCAGCAGTTTTCTAACTAGCGGAGGGAATGAGCAGTTCTTC,CASSFLTSGGNEQFF